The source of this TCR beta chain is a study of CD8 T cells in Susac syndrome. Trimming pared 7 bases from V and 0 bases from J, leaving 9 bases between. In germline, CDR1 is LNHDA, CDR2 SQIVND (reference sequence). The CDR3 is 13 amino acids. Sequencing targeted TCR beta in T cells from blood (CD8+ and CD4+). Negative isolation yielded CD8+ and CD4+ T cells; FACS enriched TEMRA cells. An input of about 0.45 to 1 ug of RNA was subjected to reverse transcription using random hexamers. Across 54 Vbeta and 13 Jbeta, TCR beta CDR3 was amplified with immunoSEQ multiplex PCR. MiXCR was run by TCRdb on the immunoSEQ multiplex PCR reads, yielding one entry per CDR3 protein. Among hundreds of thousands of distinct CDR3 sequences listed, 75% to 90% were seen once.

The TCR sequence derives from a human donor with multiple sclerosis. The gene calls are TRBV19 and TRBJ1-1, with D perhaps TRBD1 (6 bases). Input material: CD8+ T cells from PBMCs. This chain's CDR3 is CASNPGVNTEAFF. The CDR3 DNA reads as TGTGCCAGTAACCCAGGGGTGAACACTGAAGCTTTCTTT.